Listed below are T cell receptor beta chains from one sample, sequenced in a study of T cell clonotyping in hematopoietic cell transplantation. Measured with immunoSEQ multiplex PCR; TCRdb has only the in-frame clones, and not every one. This table holds under 7,000 clones, about 86% found once. The source material was peripheral blood mononuclear cells, sampled 100 days after allogeneic stem cell transplant. These TCRs come from a female patient in her forties or fifties who had an allogeneic stem cell transplant from a related donor, so the T cells may come from the graft donor. Some clones in this sample may be carry-over from other donors' samples. CDR3s include the opening cysteine and the closing phenylalanine or tryptophan. A D gene is named only where the DNA matches it firmly. Clone size is not always given. Where it is, it says once, few, many or a class for expanded clones.

CDR3 DNA | CDR3 protein | clone size | J gene | D gene | V gene
TGTGCCAGCAGACCCCTTAAAAATGAGCAGTTCTTC | CASRPLKNEQFF | - | TRBJ2-1 | - | TRBV2
TGTGCCACCAGGATCCCGGGACCGAACAATGAGCAGTTCTTC | CATRIPGPNNEQFF | - | TRBJ2-1 | - | TRBV15
TGTGCCAGCAGTTACTCGGGCGGGAGCACAGATACGCAGTATTTT | CASSYSGGSTDTQYF | - | TRBJ2-3 | - | TRBV6-6
TGTGCCAGCAGTTACCGTAGCGGGAGACACAGGGATGAGCAGTTCTTC | CASSYRSGRHRDEQFF | - | TRBJ2-1 | TRBD2 | TRBV6-5
TGCAGCGCTAGGACTAGCGGGAGTGCAGAGACCCAGTACTTC | CSARTSGSAETQYF | - | TRBJ2-5 | TRBD2 | TRBV29-1
TGTGCCAGCAGCCGGGGACAGGGGAGTGGCTACACCTTC | CASSRGQGSGYTF | - | TRBJ1-2 | TRBD1 | TRBV7-9
TGTGCCAGCAGCTTAGCGAACCAGGGGGCCTACGAGCAGTACTTC | CASSLANQGAYEQYF | - | TRBJ2-7 | TRBD1 | TRBV7-2
TGTGCCAGCAGAGTGGGGGCGAACTCTGGAAACACCATATATTTT | CASRVGANSGNTIYF | - | TRBJ1-3 | - | TRBV6-5
TGTGCCAGCAGCTTCAGCGGGCGTAGCACAGATACGCAGTATTTT | CASSFSGRSTDTQYF | once | TRBJ2-3 | - | TRBV5-5
TGTGCCAGCTCACGTACCGGGACTACCTACGAGCAGTACTTC | CASSRTGTTYEQYF | once | TRBJ2-7 | TRBD2 | TRBV18
TGTGCCACCAGCCTAAGTCCAGGGACGGCCCAAGAGACCCAGTACTTC | CATSLSPGTAQETQYF | - | TRBJ2-5 | - | TRBV15
TGTGCCAGCAGGATGGGACAGGGCCGCACAGATACGCAGTATTTT | CASRMGQGRTDTQYF | - | TRBJ2-3 | TRBD1 | TRBV7-9
TGTGCCAGCAGTGAAGAAACTAGCGGGAGTCACGAGCAGTACTTC | CASSEETSGSHEQYF | - | TRBJ2-7 | TRBD2 | TRBV2
TGTGCCAGCAGTTGGACGATAGGAAATGAGCAGTTCTTC | CASSWTIGNEQFF | - | TRBJ2-1 | - | TRBV27
TGTGCCAGCAGCTTGAGGACGGGCACAGATACGCAGTATTTT | CASSLRTGTDTQYF | - | TRBJ2-3 | - | TRBV5-6
TGTGCCAGCAGCATCCGGACCCAGGTGGGGGAGACCCAGTACTTC | CASSIRTQVGETQYF | - | TRBJ2-5 | - | TRBV7-2
TGCGCCAGCAGCCAACTTCAAGGACAGGGGGCAGATACGCAGTATTTT | CASSQLQGQGADTQYF | once | TRBJ2-3 | TRBD1 | TRBV4-1
TGTGCCAGCAGCTTAGACAGGGCTAGTGAGCAGTACTTC | CASSLDRASEQYF | once | TRBJ2-7 | TRBD1 | TRBV6-1
TGTGCCAGCAGCTCTGGCTGGCGGGAGGGCAGCTACGAGCAGTACTTC | CASSSGWREGSYEQYF | - | TRBJ2-7 | TRBD2 | TRBV7-8
TGTGCCAGCAGCCAAGATTCGGTTTCCCCCTCCTACGAGCAGTACTTC | CASSQDSVSPSYEQYF | - | TRBJ2-7 | - | TRBV4-2
TGTGCCAGCAGCAATCAGGACCTTGGACATCAGCCCCAGCATTTT | CASSNQDLGHQPQHF | once | TRBJ1-5 | - | TRBV2
TGTGCCAGCAGCTCGGGACTAGCGGGACCCACCGGGGAGCTGTTTTTT | CASSSGLAGPTGELFF | - | TRBJ2-2 | TRBD2 | TRBV5-4
TGTGCCAGCAGGGAAAACAGGGGGCCCGGGGAGCTGTTTTTT | CASRENRGPGELFF | - | TRBJ2-2 | TRBD1 | TRBV6-1
TGTGCCAGCAGCGCCAAACAGGGGCCTAATGAAAAACTGTTTTTT | CASSAKQGPNEKLFF | few | TRBJ1-4 | TRBD1 | TRBV7-9
TGTGCCAGCAGCTCTGTCCGGTCTGGAAACACCATATATTTT | CASSSVRSGNTIYF | - | TRBJ1-3 | - | TRBV11-3
TGTGCCAGCAGCGTAGGTCCTGAAAGAGGGAACTCCGAGCAGTACTTC | CASSVGPERGNSEQYF | - | TRBJ2-7 | - | TRBV9
TGTGCCAGCAGCTTAGGCCGAGACGAGCAGTACTTC | CASSLGRDEQYF | - | TRBJ2-7 | - | TRBV7-2
TGTGCCAGCAGCAAAGTGGCAGGGGCCGTTGTAGAGACCCAGTACTTC | CASSKVAGAVVETQYF | - | TRBJ2-5 | - | TRBV21-1
TGTGCCAGCAGCTTATCCGGGACTAGCGGGAGTGGGACGAACAATGAGCAGTTCTTC | CASSLSGTSGSGTNNEQFF | - | TRBJ2-1 | TRBD2 | TRBV11-3
TGTGCCAGCAGTAAACCCGGGGTACAAGAGACCCAGTACTTC | CASSKPGVQETQYF | - | TRBJ2-5 | - | TRBV7-2
TGTGCCAGTAGTATAGGAACTAGCGGGTCAGAGACCCAGTACTTC | CASSIGTSGSETQYF | once | TRBJ2-5 | TRBD2 | TRBV19
TGTGCCAGCAGTTTAGGGCCAGCCTACGAGCAGTACTTC | CASSLGPAYEQYF | - | TRBJ2-7 | - | TRBV27
TGTGCCAGCAGGCGTTCCCAGGGCACTGAAGCTTTCTTT | CASRRSQGTEAFF | few | TRBJ1-1 | - | TRBV25-1
TGTGCCAGCAGCTTAGGTGGCTGGGCTGGGGCCAACGTCCTGACTTTC | CASSLGGWAGANVLTF | once | TRBJ2-6 | - | TRBV7-9
TGTGCCAGCAGCTCGGGGACTAGCGGTCAGTCCGATACGCAGTATTTT | CASSSGTSGQSDTQYF | - | TRBJ2-3 | TRBD2 | TRBV11-2
TGCGCCAGCAGCGCGCCCGCCGGGACACCCACTAGCGGGAGCTCCTACAATGAGCAGTTCTTC | CASSAPAGTPTSGSSYNEQFF | - | TRBJ2-1 | TRBD2 | TRBV5-1
TGCGCCAGCAGGATTCGAGGGACTAGCGGGAGTATAAGGGGTAGCGAGCAGTACTTC | CASRIRGTSGSIRGSEQYF | - | TRBJ2-7 | TRBD2 | TRBV4-1
TGTGCCATCAGGAGCACAGATACGCAGTATTTT | CAIRSTDTQYF | - | TRBJ2-3 | - | TRBV10-3
TGTGCCAGCAGTGACTCCGTCGACGAGACCCAGTACTTC | CASSDSVDETQYF | - | TRBJ2-5 | - | TRBV6-4
TGTGCCAGCAGCTCTGGGGCCAACGTCCTGACTTTC | CASSSGANVLTF | - | TRBJ2-6 | - | TRBV7-3
TGTGCCAGCAGTGAATACCAGGCAGTTATCAAGCCCCAGCATTTT | CASSEYQAVIKPQHF | once | TRBJ1-5 | - | TRBV6-1
TGCGCCAGCAGCCAAGTGGTCACTTTGAACACTGAAGCTTTCTTT | CASSQVVTLNTEAFF | - | TRBJ1-1 | - | TRBV4-3